This T cell receptor beta chain is drawn from a study of T cell responses to AZD1222 COVID-19 vaccine. Worth noting for this clone: Its antigen is still unknown.

Study-level findings and limits: It was only after the peak T cell response that any repertoires were sampled. Spike-specific TCRs gained breadth and depth after people received two AZD1222 doses.

The data were produced by immunoSEQ multiplex PCR, yet TCRdb's version contains in-frame clones alone and is incomplete. The sample includes roughly 190,000 clones, around 92% of them seen just once. This receptor was obtained from an adult in good health. Material: peripheral blood, obtained on day 0 of AZD1222 vaccination.

The CDR3 region is CASSVPGQVAGNTIYF. The CDR3 bases are TGTGCCAGTAGTGTCCCGGGACAGGTCGCTGGAAACACCATATATTTT. The chain employs TRBV19 and TRBJ1-3; 8 bases line up with TRBD1. The CDR3 spans 16 residues. Germline CDR1 reads LNHDA; CDR2 reads SQIVND (reference sequence). V gave up 5 bases and J gave up 2 bases; unmatched junction bases: 8. Full variable domain (remainder filled in from reference TRBV19 and TRBJ1-3): DGGITQSPKYLFRKEGQNVTLSCEQNLNHDAMYWYRQDPGQGLRLIYYSQIVNDFQKGDIAEGYSVSREKKESFPLTVTSAQKNPTAFYLCASSVPGQVAGNTIYFGEGSWLTVV.